The rows below give T cell receptor beta chains drawn from one sample of a study of blood T cell repertoires in COVID-19. Sequencing used immunoSEQ multiplex PCR; TCRdb keeps in-frame clones, though not all of them. This repertoire shows over 70,000 clones, 70% to 85% found once; its top ten account for around 4.3%. What was sequenced was peripheral blood. These receptors originate from a woman between 55 and 75 years old with acute or convalescent COVID-19. CDR3s include the opening cysteine and the closing phenylalanine or tryptophan. The order of the fields is D gene, J gene, clone size, V gene, CDR3 DNA, CDR3 protein. The D gene is left open where the match is weak. Part of the rows lack a size; the others show once, few, many or a class for expanded clones.

D: TRBD2; J: TRBJ2-3; size: .; V: TRBV24-1; DNA: TGTGCCACCAGTTTCGGCGGGGGGGATACGCAGTATTTT; CDR3: CATSFGGGDTQYF
D: TRBD1; J: TRBJ2-1; size: .; V: TRBV12-5; DNA: TGTGCTAGTGGTCGGGACAGCCGACAGGAGCAGTTCTTC; CDR3: CASGRDSRQEQFF
D: .; J: TRBJ1-4; size: .; V: TRBV18; DNA: TGTGCCAGCTCACTAGGACAGAATGAAAAACTGTTTTTT; CDR3: CASSLGQNEKLFF
D: TRBD1; J: TRBJ2-5; size: .; V: TRBV2; DNA: TGTGCCAGCAGACAACAGGGGTCGCGGACCCAGTACTTC; CDR3: CASRQQGSRTQYF
D: TRBD2; J: TRBJ2-2; size: .; V: TRBV6-1; DNA: TGTGCCAGCAGTGAGGTAGGACTAGCGGGAGCGGGCACCGGGGAGCTGTTTTTT; CDR3: CASSEVGLAGAGTGELFF
D: .; J: TRBJ1-2; size: .; V: TRBV21-1; DNA: TGTGCCAGCAGCAAAGTTTGGGGGCCCCTATGTAGCTACACCTTC; CDR3: CASSKVWGPLCSYTF
D: .; J: TRBJ1-3; size: .; V: TRBV19; DNA: TGTGCCACCTATTCGGGAGGAGGAAACACCATATATTTT; CDR3: CATYSGGGNTIYF
D: .; J: TRBJ1-1; size: once; V: TRBV11-3; DNA: TGTGCCAGCAGCTCGGGGGGCAAGAACACTGAAGCTTTCTTT; CDR3: CASSSGGKNTEAFF
D: .; J: TRBJ1-5; size: .; V: TRBV29-1; DNA: TGCAGCGTCTCAGGGCCGGGGGGCAATCAGCCCCAGCATTTT; CDR3: CSVSGPGGNQPQHF
D: TRBD1; J: TRBJ1-1; size: .; V: TRBV2; DNA: TGTGCCAGCAGTGAACAGGGGGCGCACACTGAAGCTTTCTTT; CDR3: CASSEQGAHTEAFF
D: .; J: TRBJ1-1; size: .; V: TRBV29-1; DNA: TGCAGCGCACGACAGCAGTGGGCAGCTAACACTGAAGCTTTCTTT; CDR3: CSARQQWAANTEAFF
D: TRBD1; J: TRBJ1-5; size: .; V: TRBV2; DNA: TGTGCCAGCAACATAGGGGGCGTCCAGCCCCAGCATTTT; CDR3: CASNIGGVQPQHF
D: .; J: TRBJ1-1; size: .; V: TRBV6-5; DNA: TGTGCCAGTCTCAGGGTCACTGAAGCTTTCTTT; CDR3: CASLRVTEAFF
D: .; J: TRBJ2-5; size: .; V: TRBV15; DNA: TGTGCCACCAGCAGAGAGTTCCAGACTACCCGTCTCCAAGAGACCCAGTACTTC; CDR3: CATSREFQTTRLQETQYF
D: TRBD2; J: TRBJ2-1; size: .; V: TRBV25-1; DNA: TGTGCCAGCAGTACAGGGACTAGCGGCCGATACAATGAGCAGTTCTTC; CDR3: CASSTGTSGRYNEQFF
D: TRBD2; J: TRBJ2-3; size: once; V: TRBV14; DNA: TGTGCCAGCAGCTATTTAGCGGGGCTCACAGATACGCAGTATTTT; CDR3: CASSYLAGLTDTQYF
D: TRBD1; J: TRBJ1-2; size: once; V: TRBV27; DNA: TGTGCCAGCAGCGTGACAGGGAACTATGGCTACACCTTC; CDR3: CASSVTGNYGYTF
D: TRBD1; J: TRBJ1-6; size: .; V: TRBV5-1; DNA: TGCGCCAGCAGCTTGGGCGGGACAGATAATTCACCCCTCCACTTT; CDR3: CASSLGGTDNSPLHF
D: .; J: TRBJ1-1; size: once; V: TRBV30; DNA: TGTGCCTGGATCGAAGGCGGGCATTTCTCTGAAGCTTTCTTT; CDR3: CAWIEGGHFSEAFF
D: TRBD2; J: TRBJ2-7; size: .; V: TRBV6-5; DNA: TGTGCCAGCAGTTACGATACTAGCGGGAGGGCCGCCGAGCAGTACTTC; CDR3: CASSYDTSGRAAEQYF
D: TRBD2; J: TRBJ2-7; size: .; V: TRBV5-6; DNA: TGTGCCAGCAGGACTAGCGGTTCCTACGAGCAGTACTTC; CDR3: CASRTSGSYEQYF
D: TRBD2; J: TRBJ2-3; size: .; V: TRBV28; DNA: TGTGCCAGCAGCCGAGCGGGGGGGCCGGCTTATTTT; CDR3: CASSRAGGPAYF
D: TRBD2; J: TRBJ2-7; size: .; V: TRBV27; DNA: TGTGCCAGCTCTAGGCGGGAGGCCTACGAGCAGTACTTC; CDR3: CASSRREAYEQYF
D: TRBD2; J: TRBJ2-7; size: once; V: TRBV7-3; DNA: TGTGCCAGCAGCCTTACTAGCGGGGGGCCCAGTTACGAGCAGTACTTC; CDR3: CASSLTSGGPSYEQYF
D: .; J: TRBJ2-3; size: .; V: TRBV24-1; DNA: TGTGCCACCAGTGATGCCCTTGCGGCGGGGCCCGGCACAGATACGCAGTATTTT; CDR3: CATSDALAAGPGTDTQYF
D: TRBD1; J: TRBJ1-2; size: .; V: TRBV13; DNA: TGTGCCAGCAGCTTCGGACAGGGGGCCGGTGGCTACACCTTC; CDR3: CASSFGQGAGGYTF
D: TRBD1; J: TRBJ1-1; size: .; V: TRBV6-5; DNA: TGTGCCAGCAGTATCGACAGGGCCCCCACTGAAGCTTTCTTT; CDR3: CASSIDRAPTEAFF
D: TRBD1; J: TRBJ2-7; size: .; V: TRBV5-3; DNA: TGTGCCAGAAGCCACGGACAGGGTACCGAGCAGTACTTC; CDR3: CARSHGQGTEQYF
D: .; J: TRBJ1-6; size: .; V: TRBV5-1; DNA: TGCGCCAGCAGGCCCAGGGACTCCTATAATTCACCCCTCCACTTT; CDR3: CASRPRDSYNSPLHF
D: TRBD2; J: TRBJ2-7; size: .; V: TRBV27; DNA: TGTGCCAGCAGTCCGCGACTAGCGGGGGAACAGTACTTC; CDR3: CASSPRLAGEQYF
D: TRBD1; J: TRBJ1-2; size: .; V: TRBV4-1; DNA: TGCGCCAGCAGCCAAGATTGGGGACAGGGCTTCGGAGGCTACACCTTC; CDR3: CASSQDWGQGFGGYTF
D: .; J: TRBJ1-4; size: .; V: TRBV6-5; DNA: TGTGCCAGCAGTTATTCGACAGAAGATAATGAAAAACTGTTTTTT; CDR3: CASSYSTEDNEKLFF